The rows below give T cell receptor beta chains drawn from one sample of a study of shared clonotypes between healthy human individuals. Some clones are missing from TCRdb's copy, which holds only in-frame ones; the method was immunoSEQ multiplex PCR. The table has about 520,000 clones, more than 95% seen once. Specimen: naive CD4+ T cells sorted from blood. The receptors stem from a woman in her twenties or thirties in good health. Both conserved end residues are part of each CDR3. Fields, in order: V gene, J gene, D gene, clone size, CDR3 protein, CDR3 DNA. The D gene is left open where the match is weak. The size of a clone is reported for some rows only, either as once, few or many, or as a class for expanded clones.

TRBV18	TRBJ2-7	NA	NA	CASSPNGAGVEEQYF	TGTGCCAGCTCACCCAACGGAGCAGGGGTGGAGGAGCAGTACTTC
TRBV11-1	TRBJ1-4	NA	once	CASSGDPGGEKLFF	TGTGCCAGCAGCGGGGACCCGGGTGGCGAAAAACTGTTTTTT
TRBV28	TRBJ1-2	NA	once	CASSLLNTYNYGYTF	TGTGCCAGCAGTTTGTTAAATACTTACAACTATGGCTACACCTTC
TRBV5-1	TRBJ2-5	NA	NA	CASSLNGDPYQETQYF	TGCGCCAGCAGCTTGAATGGGGACCCCTACCAAGAGACCCAGTACTTC
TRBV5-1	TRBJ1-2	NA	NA	CASSLAIGQYGYTF	TGCGCCAGCAGCTTGGCCATCGGACAGTACGGCTACACCTTC
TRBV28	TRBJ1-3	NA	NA	CASSLWGHHSGNTIYF	TGTGCCAGCAGTTTATGGGGACACCACTCTGGAAACACCATATATTTT
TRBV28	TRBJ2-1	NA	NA	CASSFFSGFDEQFF	TGTGCCAGCAGTTTCTTTTCAGGGTTCGATGAGCAGTTCTTC
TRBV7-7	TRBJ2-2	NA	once	CASSTPGGTGELFF	TGTGCCAGCAGCACCCCGGGTGGCACCGGGGAGCTGTTTTTT
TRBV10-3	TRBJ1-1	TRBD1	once	CAISDGQGGMNTEAFF	TGTGCCATCAGTGATGGGCAGGGGGGGATGAACACTGAAGCTTTCTTT
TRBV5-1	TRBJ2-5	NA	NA	CASSLTRSEETQYF	TGCGCCAGCAGCTTGACTCGGTCAGAAGAGACCCAGTACTTC
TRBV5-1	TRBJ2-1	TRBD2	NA	CASGTSVDDNEQFF	TGCGCCAGCGGGACTAGCGTCGACGACAATGAGCAGTTCTTC
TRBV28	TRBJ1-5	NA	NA	CASSPLKGRRVNQPQHF	TGTGCCAGCAGTCCCCTTAAGGGCAGGCGAGTGAATCAGCCCCAGCATTTT
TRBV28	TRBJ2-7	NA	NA	CASSLSAGATHYYEQYF	TGTGCCAGCAGCCTAAGCGCAGGGGCGACACATTACTACGAGCAGTACTTC
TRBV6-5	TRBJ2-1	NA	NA	CASSYSSPMIEQFF	TGTGCCAGCAGTTACTCGAGTCCGATGATTGAGCAGTTCTTC
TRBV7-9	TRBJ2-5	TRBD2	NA	CASSQAGSGSSLEETQYF	TGTGCCAGCAGCCAAGCAGGTAGCGGGAGTAGTCTCGAGGAGACCCAGTACTTC
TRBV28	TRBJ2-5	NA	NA	CASSESSAQETQYF	TGTGCCAGCAGTGAGTCCTCAGCCCAAGAGACCCAGTACTTC
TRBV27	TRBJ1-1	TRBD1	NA	CASRGGTGLVQTEAFF	TGTGCCAGCAGGGGGGGGACAGGGCTTGTTCAGACTGAAGCTTTCTTT
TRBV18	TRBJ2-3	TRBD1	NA	CASSLLGVGTGNTDTQYF	TGTGCCAGCTCACTTCTGGGCGTCGGGACAGGTAACACAGATACGCAGTATTTT
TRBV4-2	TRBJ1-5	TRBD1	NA	CASSQTSGTGRNQPQHF	TGTGCCAGCAGCCAGACAAGCGGGACAGGGAGAAATCAGCCCCAGCATTTT
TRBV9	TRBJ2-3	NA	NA	CASSVDTTQYF	TGTGCCAGCAGCGTAGATACAACGCAGTATTTT
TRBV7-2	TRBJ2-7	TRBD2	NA	CASSLEVAGAGYEQYF	TGTGCCAGCAGCTTAGAGGTAGCGGGAGCTGGATACGAGCAGTACTTC
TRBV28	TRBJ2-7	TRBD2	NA	CASRLAGNSYEQYF	TGTGCCAGCAGATTAGCGGGGAACTCCTACGAGCAGTACTTC
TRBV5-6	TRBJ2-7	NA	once	CASSPTGTFTSYEQYF	TGTGCCAGCAGCCCAACCGGGACCTTCACCTCCTACGAGCAGTACTTC
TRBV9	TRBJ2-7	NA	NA	CASSARQDWDEQYF	TGTGCCAGCAGCGCCCGACAGGATTGGGACGAGCAGTACTTC
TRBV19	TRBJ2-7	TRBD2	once	CASSILAGVSSEQYF	TGTGCCAGTAGTATACTAGCGGGAGTTTCGTCCGAGCAGTACTTC
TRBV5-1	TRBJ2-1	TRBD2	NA	CASRTSGRRNNEQFF	TGCGCCAGCAGGACTAGCGGGAGGAGGAACAATGAGCAGTTCTTC
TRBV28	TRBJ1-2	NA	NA	CASSLFRAERYGYTF	TGTGCCAGCAGTTTATTCCGGGCAGAACGCTATGGCTACACCTTC
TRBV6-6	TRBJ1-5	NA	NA	CASSIRGSGNQPQHF	TGTGCCAGCAGTATAAGGGGGTCGGGCAATCAGCCCCAGCATTTT
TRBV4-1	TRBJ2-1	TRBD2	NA	CASSQVAGANRYNEQFF	TGCGCCAGCAGCCAAGTTGCGGGAGCCAACCGCTACAATGAGCAGTTCTTC
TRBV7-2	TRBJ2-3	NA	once	CASSLVRPSDTQYF	TGTGCCAGCAGCTTAGTGCGGCCTTCAGATACGCAGTATTTT
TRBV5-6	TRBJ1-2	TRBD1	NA	CASSSFDRDYGYTF	TGTGCCAGCAGCTCCTTCGACAGGGACTATGGCTACACCTTC
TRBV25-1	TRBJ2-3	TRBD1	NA	CASRDTGADTQYF	TGTGCCAGCAGAGACACAGGGGCAGATACGCAGTATTTT
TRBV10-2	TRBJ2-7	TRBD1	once	CASSERGPRYEQYF	TGCGCCAGCAGTGAGAGGGGGCCCCGCTACGAGCAGTACTTC
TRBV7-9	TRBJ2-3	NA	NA	CASSLRSQSTDTQYF	TGTGCCAGCAGCTTAAGGTCTCAGAGCACAGATACGCAGTATTTT
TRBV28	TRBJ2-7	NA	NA	CASSLLGEEYEQYF	TGTGCCAGCAGTTTATTAGGGGAAGAGTACGAGCAGTACTTC
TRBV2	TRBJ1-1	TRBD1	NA	CASSYRGGTEAFF	TGTGCCAGCAGCTACAGGGGGGGAACTGAAGCTTTCTTT
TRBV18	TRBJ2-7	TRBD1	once	CASSHGTAFEQYF	TGTGCCAGCTCACACGGGACAGCTTTCGAGCAGTACTTC
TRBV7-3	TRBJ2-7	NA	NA	CASSFSEGNEQYF	TGTGCCAGCAGCTTTTCGGAAGGAAACGAGCAGTACTTC
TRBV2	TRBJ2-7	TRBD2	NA	CASRAGPYEQYF	TGTGCCAGCAGAGCGGGACCCTACGAGCAGTACTTC
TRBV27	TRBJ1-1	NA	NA	CASSFYQGTEAFF	TGTGCCAGCAGTTTTTATCAGGGGACTGAAGCTTTCTTT
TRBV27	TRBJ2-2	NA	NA	CASSLLMTSPPGELFF	TGTGCCAGCAGTTTATTAATGACGAGCCCTCCGGGGGAGCTGTTTTTT
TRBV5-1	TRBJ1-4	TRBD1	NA	CASSLGQGGEKLFF	TGCGCCAGCAGCTTGGGACAGGGAGGTGAAAAACTGTTTTTT
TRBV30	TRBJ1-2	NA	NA	CAWSRTGGSYGYTF	TGTGCCTGGAGTCGTACGGGGGGATCCTATGGCTACACCTTC
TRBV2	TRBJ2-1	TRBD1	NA	CASTGGQGARGDEQFF	TGTGCCAGCACCGGGGGACAGGGGGCAAGAGGCGATGAGCAGTTCTTC
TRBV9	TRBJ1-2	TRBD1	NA	CASSVEDLGALGDRGSGYTF	TGTGCCAGCAGCGTAGAGGATCTTGGAGCACTTGGGGACAGGGGTTCCGGCTACACCTTC
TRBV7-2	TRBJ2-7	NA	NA	CASSFAGREQYF	TGTGCCAGCAGCTTTGCCGGGCGCGAGCAGTACTTC
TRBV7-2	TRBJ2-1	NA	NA	CASSLMVSINNEQFF	TGTGCCAGCAGCTTAATGGTATCCATTAACAATGAGCAGTTCTTC
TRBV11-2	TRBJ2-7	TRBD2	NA	CASSSRTSGRQYEQYF	TGTGCCAGCAGCTCCCGGACTAGCGGGAGACAATACGAGCAGTACTTC
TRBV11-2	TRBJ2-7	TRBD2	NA	CASSLPRTSGIVTYEQYF	TGTGCCAGCAGTCTGCCAAGGACTAGCGGGATTGTTACCTACGAGCAGTACTTC
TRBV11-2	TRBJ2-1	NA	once	CASSPSGLEQFF	TGTGCCAGCAGCCCCAGCGGGCTTGAGCAGTTCTTC